The 13 T cell receptor beta chains presented below share a single source sample, sequenced in a study of cytomegalovirus exposure and HLA in healthy donors. Amplification used 60 Vbeta primers and 13 Jbeta primers. The data were produced by immunoSEQ multiplex PCR, yet TCRdb's version contains in-frame clones alone and is incomplete. The top ten hold more than 5% of the sample, which has tens of thousands of clones, approximately 68% seen once. Material: PBMCs. All receptors come from a boy under 18 in good health and CMV-seropositive.

This chain connects TRBV9 to TRBJ1-5; TRBD1 matches at 7 bases. There are 15 residues in the CDR3. The V gene end was trimmed by 4 bases and the J gene end by 6 bases; junction bases not matched to a gene: 10. The germline gives CDR1 SGDLS, CDR2 YYNGEE. CDR3 residues: CASSLAGTAGQPQHF. CDR3 nucleotides: TGTGCCAGCAGCCTCGCCGGGACAGCGGGTCAGCCCCAGCATTTT.

This sequence joins TRBV10-2 and TRBJ1-1; D call uncertain. This CDR3 is 15 amino acids long. Per the germline V gene, CDR1 is WSHSY and CDR2 is SAAADI. V dropped 2 bases and J dropped 0 bases, with 10 bases sitting between them. CDR3 bases: TGCGCCAGCAGTGAGCAGGTCCTCATGAACACTGAAGCTTTCTTT. Amino acids: CASSEQVLMNTEAFF.

The V and J genes are TRBV5-1 and TRBJ2-7; weak D call: TRBD1 (5 bases). The CDR3 is 14 amino acids. The germline CDR1 and CDR2 sequences are SGHRS and YFSETQ. Trimming removed 1 base from V and 2 bases from J, with 10 bases in between. Written as DNA, the CDR3 is TGCGCCAGCAGCTTGCGACAAGGGGCCTACGAGCAGTACTTC. Translating it yields CASSLRQGAYEQYF.

The CDR3 region is CASSYSAGLVAYEQYF. CDR3 coding DNA: TGTGCCAGCAGTTATTCCGCGGGCCTGGTGGCCTACGAGCAGTACTTC. This chain links TRBV6-5 with TRBJ2-7; D might be TRBD2 (5 bases). The CDR3 has 16 residues. V lost 3 bases to trimming and J lost 2 bases, with 17 bases between them. The germline gives CDR1 MNHEY, CDR2 SVGAGI.

V usage is TRBV11-2 and J usage is TRBJ2-5, with D possibly TRBD2 on 5 matching bases. The ends were cut back, 1 base at V and 3 bases at J, with 6 bases in the middle. The germline CDR1 and CDR2 sequences are SGHAT and FQNNGV. The CDR3 totals 13 residues. In DNA, the CDR3 is TGTGCCAGCAGCTTAGGGGAGAAAGAGACCCAGTACTTC. Residues: CASSLGEKETQYF. Full variable domain (outside the CDR3, taken from reference TRBV11-2 and TRBJ2-5): EAGVAQSPRYKIIEKRQSVAFWCNPISGHATLYWYQQILGQGPKLLIQFQNNGVVDDSQLPKDRFSAERLKGVDSTLKIQPAKLEDSAVYLCASSLGEKETQYFGPGTRLLVL.

For the CDR3, the DNA is TGTGCCAGCAGCTCAACCCGGTCGGGGTGGGAGCAGTACTTC. Its translation: CASSSTRSGWEQYF. V usage is TRBV7-2 and J usage is TRBJ2-7; D might be TRBD2 (5 bases). The CDR3 sequence is 14 residues long. Trimming removed 4 bases from V and 7 bases from J, with 17 bases in between. From germline, CDR1 is SGHTA and CDR2 FQGNSA.

This clone has just a few counts. The chain uses TRBV5-8 and TRBJ2-7; TRBD1 is a possible D gene (6 bases). Germline V gives CDR1 SGHTS, CDR2 YDEGEE. The CDR3 runs to 13 residues. Trimming took 5 bases from V and 2 from J, leaving 11 bases between them. The CDR3 sequence: CASSPGQTYEQYF. The CDR3, as DNA: TGTGCCAGCAGTCCAGGACAGACCTACGAGCAGTACTTC.

This chain joins TRBV5-1 and TRBJ2-7; D may be TRBD1 (6 bases). The V end was cut by 1 base, the J end by 6 bases, with 14 bases between. The germline gives CDR1 SGHRS, CDR2 YFSETQ. The CDR3 consists of 14 residues. The CDR3 DNA reads TGCGCCAGCAGCTTGAGGCAGGGGACAAGCGAGCAGTACTTC. Its protein product is CASSLRQGTSEQYF.

This clone was counted between two and nine times. The chain uses TRBV4-3 and TRBJ1-2, with 7 positions matching TRBD1. This CDR3 region has 15 residues. The trim removed 3 bases at V and 3 bases at J, leaving 7 bases unmatched. CDR1 LGHNA and CDR2 YSLEER come from the germline V gene. CDR3 nucleotides: TGCGCCAGCAGCCACGAGACAGGGTATGACTATGGCTACACCTTC. Protein: CASSHETGYDYGYTF.

V usage is TRBV25-1 and J usage is TRBJ2-6, with a weak D call TRBD2 (5 bases). The CDR3 sequence is 14 residues long. With 7 bases removed from V and 3 bases from J, the gap between germline ends came to 10 bases. Germline assignment: CDR1 MGHDK and CDR2 SYGVNS. The DNA for the CDR3 is TGTGCCAGCATCGGACGGGATGGGGCCAACGTCCTGACTTTC. Protein product: CASIGRDGANVLTF.

This clone was picked up one time. This chain uses TRBV14 with TRBJ2-3; D may be TRBD2 (7 bases). The CDR3 totals 13 residues. The germline V gene has CDR1 SGHDN and CDR2 FVKESK. V was shortened by 6 bases and J by 5 bases, with 12 bases between the two germline ends. The DNA for the CDR3 is TGTGCCAGCAGTCGGGGGGCTGAAGATACGCAGTATTTT. Protein product: CASSRGAEDTQYF.

This chain links TRBV19 with TRBJ1-5, with 7 bases aligning to TRBD1. The CDR3 is made up of 15 amino acids. Germline V gene sequence: CDR1 LNHDA, CDR2 SQIVND (reference sequence). J was trimmed by 6 bases and V by 5 bases; bases with no gene match: 10. The CDR3 DNA is TGTGCCAGTAGTCCCCAGGGACAGTTCGGTCAGCCCCAGCATTTT. This sequence encodes CASSPQGQFGQPQHF.

The V and J genes are TRBV7-3 and TRBJ2-1, with 9 bases aligning to TRBD1. V was pared by 4 bases and J by 9 bases, with 10 bases of the junction left unmatched. This CDR3 has 15 residues. The germline V gene has CDR1 SGHTA and CDR2 FQGTGA. In DNA, the CDR3 is TGTGCCAGCAGCTCTCCGGGACAGGGTGCTACTGAGCAGTTCTTC. It specifies CASSSPGQGATEQFF.